The rows below give T cell receptor beta chains drawn from one sample of a study of blood T cell repertoires in COVID-19. Only in-frame clones appear in the TCRdb table, and some are missing; sequencing was by immunoSEQ multiplex PCR. The table shows under 250,000 clones, with approximately 81% occurring only once. The sequenced material came from peripheral blood. These TCRs come from a woman aged 55-75 years who had recovered from COVID-19. The CDR3 runs from the conserved cysteine through the conserved F or W.

cdr3_aa j_call cdr3_length v_call
CASSTGGSTEAFF TRBJ1-1 13 TRBV6-5
CASSSSRLGANVLTF TRBJ2-6 15 TRBV7-3
CASSLGRGADYGYTF TRBJ1-2 15 TRBV7-8
CASSPSGRANYGYTF TRBJ1-2 15 TRBV18
CAWDTGDKLFF TRBJ1-4 11 TRBV30
CAWSPPGGQQFF TRBJ2-1 12 TRBV30
CSASPDSYSPLHF TRBJ1-6 13 TRBV20-1
CASSLLMGQGAHYSNYGYTF TRBJ1-2 20 TRBV21-1
CASSNRDSYSPLHF TRBJ1-6 14 TRBV5-6
CASVPSGTGTGELFF TRBJ2-2 15 TRBV5-5
CVFQDPGSPETQYF TRBJ2-5 14 TRBV21-1
CASSPGQGAKVTF TRBJ1-2 13 TRBV18
CASSHFGQGARETQYF TRBJ2-5 16 TRBV4-1
CASSDRGTLYSYEQYF TRBJ2-7 16 TRBV6-1
CASSGQAPGETQYF TRBJ2-5 14 TRBV11-2
CASRETGSYEQYF TRBJ2-7 13 TRBV10-2
CASSTGQVNEKLFF TRBJ1-4 14 TRBV5-1
CASSQGTGNSPLHF TRBJ1-6 14 TRBV4-3
CASSQDEAQGEYEQYF TRBJ2-7 16 TRBV4-1
CAWNHPGQGSRGSRDYGYTF TRBJ1-2 20 TRBV30
CACESRDRAATGYGYTF TRBJ1-2 17 TRBV30
CASSVGGGSLNTEAFF TRBJ1-1 16 TRBV11-2
CSVLTNTGELFF TRBJ2-2 12 TRBV29-1
CSVPGNSGEQYF TRBJ2-7 12 TRBV29-1
CASSFRDYGYTF TRBJ1-2 12 TRBV5-1
CGVAVAETQYF TRBJ2-5 11 TRBV20-1
CASSQRGGPGDTQYF TRBJ2-3 15 TRBV7-9
CASSPPTSTDTQYF TRBJ2-3 14 TRBV18
CASSLDGRRTEAFF TRBJ1-1 14 TRBV5-1
CASSPPTASTDTQYF TRBJ2-3 15 TRBV18
CASSPRGWGEVVF TRBJ1-4 13 TRBV9
CASSFSQGVSEKLFF TRBJ1-4 15 TRBV7-8
CASSPLTSQGNQPQHF TRBJ1-5 16 TRBV7-8
CASSSRNRGGQYF TRBJ2-7 13 TRBV18
CASTFRGNNQPQHF TRBJ1-5 14 TRBV19
CASSPRAGASTKNIQYF TRBJ2-4 17 TRBV4-1
CASAAEDQPQHF TRBJ1-5 12 TRBV2
CASSPGRGSEQYF TRBJ2-7 13 TRBV18
CASSPAVGAYEQYF TRBJ2-7 14 TRBV18
CASSLNRDEQFF TRBJ2-1 12 TRBV27
CASMVGLRGSTDTQYF TRBJ2-3 16 TRBV7-6
CASSFRAKHSEQFF TRBJ2-1 14 TRBV27
CASSQGIAGGKYQETQYF TRBJ2-5 18 TRBV4-1